This TCR beta chain derives from a study of T cell responses to AZD1222 COVID-19 vaccine. Trimming cost V 1 base and J 4 bases, with 10 bases left between them. Germline V CDR1 and CDR2: LGHDT, YNNKEL (reference sequence). The CDR3 has 14 residues. Sequencing used immunoSEQ multiplex PCR; TCRdb keeps in-frame clones, though not all of them. The data show 58,000 or so clones, 75% to 90% seen once. The specimen comprised peripheral blood, sampled 28 days after the second AZD1222 dose. The TCR was taken from an adult who received the AZD1222 COVID-19 vaccine. The chain recombines TRBV3-1 (or the pseudogene TRBV3-2) with TRBJ1-2, with D possibly matching TRBD1 (5 bases). This CDR3 reads CASSQGSGSYGYTF. The CDR3 nucleotides are TGTGCCAGCAGCCAAGGATCAGGGAGCTATGGCTACACCTTC.